One sample yielded the 32 T cell receptor beta chains listed below, sequenced in a study of ipilimumab plus nivolumab after autologous stem cell transplantation. The protocol was immunoSEQ multiplex PCR, while the TCRdb copy is restricted to in-frame clones and leaves out a portion. There are more than 9,500 clones in the sample; almost 70% occur only once, and 25% to 35% lies in the top ten. This specimen was PBMCs, taken in a trial of ipilimumab plus nivolumab as post-transplant consolidation. These receptors came from a male donor with diffuse large B-cell lymphoma.

This clone was detected once. The chain combines TRBV7-9 with TRBJ2-7, with a tentative D call TRBD1 (6 bases). Germline-derived CDR1 and CDR2 are SEHNR and FQNEAQ (reference sequence). The CDR3 has 16 amino acids. Trimming removed 0 bases from V and 2 bases from J, with 14 bases in between. The DNA of the CDR3 is TGTGCCAGCAGCTTAGCCGGCCAGGGGCGCACCTACGAGCAGTACTTC. It translates to CASSLAGQGRTYEQYF.

This chain uses TRBV4-1 with TRBJ2-1; 11 bases are a match to TRBD2. CDR1 MGHRA and CDR2 YSYEKL come from the germline V gene. With V trimmed by 4 bases and J by 7 bases, 12 bases remained unmatched. The CDR3 contains 17 residues. CDR3 nucleotide sequence: TGCGCCAGCAGCCCGACTAAACTAGCGGGAGAATTGAATGAGCAGTTCTTC. This encodes CASSPTKLAGELNEQFF.

J is TRBJ2-7 and V is TRBV7-9, with unresolved D. Deletions cut 4 bases from V and 5 bases from J, with 12 bases between. The length of the CDR3 is 13 residues. Germline-derived CDR1 and CDR2 are SEHNR and FQNEAQ (reference sequence). CDR3 sequence: CASSSSPRHEQYF. In DNA, the CDR3 is TGTGCCAGCAGCTCATCCCCAAGACACGAGCAGTACTTC. The entire variable domain, with the rest obtained from reference TRBV7-9 and TRBJ2-7, is as follows: DTGVSQNPRHKITKRGQNVTFRCDPISEHNRLYWYRQTLGQGPEFLTYFQNEAQLEKSRLLSDRFSAERPKGSFSTLEIQRTEQGDSAMYLCASSSSPRHEQYFGPGTRLTVT.

The chain employs TRBV7-8 and TRBJ1-1; the D is unclear. Trimming removed 5 bases from V and 4 bases from J, with 11 bases in between. The germline V gene encodes CDR1 SGHVS and CDR2 FQNEAQ. The CDR3 totals 13 residues. Written as DNA, the CDR3 is TGTGCCAGCAGCGTTGGACGGAGCACTGAAGCTTTCTTT. Amino acids: CASSVGRSTEAFF.

The chain joins TRBV6-5 to TRBJ1-1; D remains unclear. CDR3 length: 14 amino acids. The germline V and J ends were trimmed by 4 bases and 4 bases, with 13 bases remaining between them. Per germline, CDR1 MNHEY and CDR2 SVGAGI. This CDR3 is CASSFVGWTTEAFF. Written as DNA, the CDR3 is TGTGCCAGCAGTTTTGTAGGCTGGACCACTGAAGCTTTCTTT.

This clone was counted between two and nine times. The chain has TRBV7-9 and TRBJ2-5, with TRBD2 matching 10 bases. The CDR3 length is 15 residues. CDR1 SEHNR and CDR2 FQNEAQ come from the germline V gene (reference sequence). The J segment lost 4 bases and the V segment lost 5 bases, leaving 7 bases of the junction unmatched. CDR3 DNA: TGTGCCAGCAGCCGTACCTCTAGCGGGAGAGAGACCCAGTACTTC. This gives the protein CASSRTSSGRETQYF.

The DNA for the CDR3 is TGCGCCAGCAGTGCCTGGGAGCAGTACTTC. Its protein is CASSAWEQYF. The chain combines TRBV10-1 with TRBJ2-7; D is unresolved. This CDR3 has 10 amino acids. V lost 4 bases, J lost 7 bases, and 5 bases lay in between. Looked up from germline, CDR1 is WNHNN and CDR2 is SYGVQD (reference sequence).

The chain recombines TRBV2 with TRBJ2-7, with 9 bases aligning to TRBD2. V dropped 3 bases and J dropped 4; count of bases not matched to a gene: 4. CDR1 SNHLY and CDR2 FYNNEI come from the germline V gene. The CDR3 extends over 14 amino acids. The CDR3 DNA reads as TGTGCCAGCAGTGAGATAGCGGGGGCTTACGAGCAGTACTTC. Translating gives CASSEIAGAYEQYF. The full variable domain, its missing parts supplied by reference TRBV2 and TRBJ2-7, is EPEVTQTPSHQVTQMGQEVILRCVPISNHLYFYWYRQILGQKVEFLVSFYNNEISEKSEIFDDQFSVERPDGSNFTLKIRSTKLEDSAMYFCASSEIAGAYEQYFGPGTRLTVT.

A few counts support this clone. The J gene is TRBJ2-1, the V gene TRBV18; 7 bases line up with TRBD1. In germline, CDR1 is KGHSH, CDR2 LQKENI. After removal of 6 bases from V and 3 bases from J, the junction contained 8 bases not matched to a gene. This CDR3 region has 15 residues. CDR3 in DNA: TGTGCCAGCTCTCTCCGGGACAGATTCTACAATGAGCAGTTCTTC. Residues: CASSLRDRFYNEQFF.

This chain connects TRBV4-3 to TRBJ2-7; tentatively, D is TRBD2 (5 bases). V lost 0 bases and J 5 bases, leaving 17 bases between the germline ends. CDR1 LGHNA and CDR2 YSLEER come from the germline V gene. This CDR3 has 16 amino acids. As DNA, the CDR3 is TGCGCCAGCAGCCAAGATCTAGCCCGGGCGACTGACGAGCAGTACTTC. Translating gives CASSQDLARATDEQYF.

The V call is TRBV7-8, the J call TRBJ2-7, with 7 nucleotides matching TRBD1. The germline V gene has CDR1 SGHVS and CDR2 FQNEAQ. The CDR3 covers 12 residues. With V trimmed by 3 bases and J by 8 bases, 4 bases remained unmatched. The CDR3 nucleotides read TGTGCCAGCAGCTTGAGGGACAGCCAGCAGTACTTC. Encoded protein: CASSLRDSQQYF. The full variable domain, with the rest looked up from reference TRBV7-8 and TRBJ2-7, is GAGVSQSPRYKVAKRGQDVALRCDPISGHVSLFWYQQALGQGPEFLTYFQNEAQLDKSGLPSDRFFAERPEGSVSTLKIQRTQQEDSAVYLCASSLRDSQQYFGPGTRLTVT.

The rearrangement joins TRBV14 to TRBJ1-2; no clear D gene. CDR1 and CDR2 from the germline V gene are SGHDN and FVKESK. Trimming removed 4 bases at V and 8 bases at J, with 5 bases between. CDR3 length: 10 residues. The CDR3, as DNA: TGTGCCAGCAGCCTCATGGGCTACACCTTC. It yields the protein CASSLMGYTF.

The sample holds a few counts of this clone. The CDR3 sequence: CASSYLLAGPGELFF. In DNA, the CDR3 is TGTGCCAGCAGTTACCTTCTAGCGGGGCCCGGGGAGCTGTTTTTT. This rearrangement joins TRBV6-6 to TRBJ2-2; 9 bases line up with TRBD2. CDR1 and CDR2 from the germline V gene are MNHNY and SVGAGI (reference sequence). CDR3 size: 15 residues. Germline trimming cut 2 bases from V and 6 bases from J; bases unmatched to any gene: 4.

The chain is built from TRBV7-6 and TRBJ2-2; D gene ambiguous. V was trimmed by 5 bases and J by 0 bases, leaving 13 bases between them. This CDR3 comprises 16 residues. The germline V gene encodes CDR1 SGHVS and CDR2 FNYEAQ. CDR3 nucleotide sequence: TGTGCCAGCAGCCCAGAGGCAGGAACGAACACCGGGGAGCTGTTTTTT. Amino acid sequence: CASSPEAGTNTGELFF.

CDR3 nucleotides: TGCGCCAGCAGTGAGTCCCGGAACGGGGAGCTGTTTTTT. Translating gives CASSESRNGELFF. The V call is TRBV10-1, the J call TRBJ2-2; D is undetermined. Germline values: CDR1 WNHNN, CDR2 SYGVQD (reference sequence). The CDR3 is made up of 13 amino acids. V was cut by 0 bases and J by 7 bases, with 6 bases left in between.

The chain is built from TRBV12-5 and TRBJ2-7; TRBD2 aligns across 14 bases. Trimming at V came to 6 bases and at J to 5 bases, leaving 9 bases not matched to a gene. Germline loops: CDR1 LGHNT, CDR2 FRNRAP. This CDR3 has 16 residues. CDR3 coding DNA: TGTGCTAGTGGCCGGGGACTAGCGGGAGCCCCCCACGAGCAGTACTTC. It is translated as CASGRGLAGAPHEQYF.

The chain joins TRBV7-8 to TRBJ2-3; D is uncertain. Germline V gene lookup returns CDR1 SGHVS and CDR2 FQNEAQ. The CDR3 has 15 amino acids. Trimming shortened V by 1 base and J by 1 base, and 9 bases separated the two germline ends. CDR3 residues: CASSLEWAGTDTQYF. CDR3 bases: TGTGCCAGCAGCTTAGAATGGGCAGGCACAGATACGCAGTATTTT.

J is TRBJ1-1 and V is TRBV9; D perhaps matches TRBD1 (6 bases). V was shortened by 7 bases and J by 4 bases, with 20 bases between the two germline ends. This CDR3 spans 15 amino acids. CDR1 is SGDLS and CDR2 is YYNGEE in the germline V gene. The CDR3 is CASRPPQGGGTEAFF. The CDR3 nucleotides are TGTGCCAGCCGGCCCCCACAGGGAGGAGGCACTGAAGCTTTCTTT. The full variable domain, rest sourced from reference TRBV9 and TRBJ1-1, is DSGVTQTPKHLITATGQRVTLRCSPRSGDLSVYWYQQSLDQGLQFLIQYYNGEERAKGNILERFSAQQFPDLHSELNLSSLELGDSALYFCASRPPQGGGTEAFFGQGTRLTVV.

The chain recombines TRBV6-6 with TRBJ2-1; TRBD2 aligns across 10 bases. Germline trimming cut 0 bases from V and 5 bases from J; bases unmatched to any gene: 1. Germline-derived CDR1 and CDR2 are MNHNY and SVGAGI (reference sequence). The CDR3 has 15 residues. The CDR3 region is CASSYSGLADNEQFF. The CDR3 DNA reads TGTGCCAGCAGTTACTCAGGACTAGCGGACAATGAGCAGTTCTTC.

Points on this clone: This same CDR3 is encoded by further DNA sequences in the sample. The chain carries TRBV9 and TRBJ2-4; perhaps TRBD2 as D (5 bases). Germline V lookup: CDR1 SGDLS, CDR2 YYNGEE. Trimming removed 3 bases from V and 0 bases from J, with 16 bases in between. The CDR3 spans 17 residues. CDR3 residues: CASSETASSIAKNIQYF. The CDR3 bases are TGTGCCAGCAGCGAGACCGCTTCTAGCATAGCCAAAAACATTCAGTACTTC.

The V call is TRBV5-1, the J call TRBJ2-5; 9 bases map to TRBD2. CDR3 length: 16 amino acids. Germline V gene lookup returns CDR1 SGHRS and CDR2 YFSETQ. With 0 bases clipped from V and 4 bases from J, the junction kept 7 bases outside the gene matches. The CDR3 nucleotides are TGCGCCAGCAGCTTGGGGGTAGCGGGAGTATTAGAGACCCAGTACTTC. It yields the protein CASSLGVAGVLETQYF.

This clone was counted between two and nine times. This chain uses TRBV5-1 with TRBJ2-7; TRBD1 matches 9 bases. The trim removed 0 bases at V and 5 bases at J, leaving 6 bases unmatched. This CDR3 spans 15 amino acids. Germline-derived CDR1 and CDR2 are SGHRS and YFSETQ. The CDR3 region has the DNA TGCGCCAGCAGCTTGGGGTGGACAGGGGTAGACGAGCAGTACTTC. The encoded protein is CASSLGWTGVDEQYF.

The chain recombines TRBV7-9 with TRBJ1-1; D perhaps matches TRBD1 (5 bases). Germline V lookup: CDR1 SEHNR, CDR2 FQNEAQ (reference sequence). Trimming cost V 2 bases and J 5 bases, with 18 bases left between them. This CDR3 has 16 residues. The CDR3 DNA reads TGTGCCAGCAGCTTATACCTTTCGGGGGGATGGACTGAAGCTTTCTTT. Translation gives CASSLYLSGGWTEAFF.

The CDR3 sequence is CASSQGQGDSPLHF. Written as DNA, the CDR3 is TGCGCCAGCAGCCAGGGACAGGGGGATTCACCCCTCCACTTT. The J gene is TRBJ1-6, the V gene TRBV5-1; TRBD1 aligns across 11 bases. With 4 bases clipped from V and 8 bases from J, the junction kept 2 bases outside the gene matches. This CDR3 comprises 14 residues. Germline V gene lookup returns CDR1 SGHRS and CDR2 YFSETQ.

V usage is TRBV6-1 and J usage is TRBJ2-2; D remains ambiguous. This CDR3 spans 11 amino acids. In germline, CDR1 is MNHNS, CDR2 SASEGT. V shed 10 bases and J shed 1 base, with 4 bases lying between them. The CDR3 here is CATKNTGELFF. The CDR3 bases are TGTGCCACCAAGAACACCGGGGAGCTGTTTTTT.

The chain employs TRBV5-1 and TRBJ2-1; 10 bases map to TRBD1. V shed 5 bases and J 6 bases; nucleotides not matched to a gene: 2. CDR1 is SGHRS, CDR2 YFSETQ, per germline. The CDR3 consists of 13 residues. CDR3 DNA: TGCGCCAGCAGTGGACAGGGGGTCAATGAGCAGTTCTTC. Encoded protein: CASSGQGVNEQFF.

The chain is built from TRBV5-1 and TRBJ2-3; tentatively, D is TRBD1 (5 bases). The CDR3 sequence is 15 residues long. Germline-derived CDR1 and CDR2 are SGHRS and YFSETQ. Trimming cost V 4 bases and J 0 bases, with 12 bases left between them. CDR3: CASSPKQDSTDTQYF. CDR3 DNA: TGCGCCAGCAGCCCAAAACAGGACAGCACAGATACGCAGTATTTT.

The chain links TRBV15 to TRBJ2-7; the match to TRBD1 covers 8 bases. Germline CDR1 is LNHNV and CDR2 is YYDKDF (reference sequence). CDR3 length: 16 residues. Trimming cost V 1 base and J 1 base; bases outside gene matches: 6. CDR3 coding DNA: TGTGCCACCAGCAGAGTAATCGGGACAGGTTCCTACGAGCAGTACTTC. Its protein product is CATSRVIGTGSYEQYF.

This sequence joins TRBV6-1 and TRBJ2-6; tentative D call: TRBD1 (6 bases). The CDR3 loop spans 14 amino acids. Per germline, CDR1 MNHNS and CDR2 SASEGT. V gave up 6 bases and J gave up 2 bases, with 8 bases separating them. The CDR3: CASSWGPGANVLTF. Written as DNA, the CDR3 is TGTGCCAGCAGCTGGGGGCCTGGGGCCAACGTCCTGACTTTC.

The chain couples TRBV29-1 to TRBJ2-1; no clear D gene. V lost 6 bases and J 3 bases, leaving 24 bases between the germline ends. Looked up from germline, CDR1 is SQVTM and CDR2 is ANQGSEA. This CDR3 has 17 residues. The CDR3 region is CSVATPGPPYFYNEQFF. The CDR3 DNA is TGCAGCGTCGCTACCCCGGGTCCCCCTTATTTCTACAATGAGCAGTTCTTC.

This clone showed up just once. The V and J genes are TRBV19 and TRBJ2-5; D may be TRBD2 (6 bases). V dropped 6 bases and J dropped 5 bases, with 10 bases sitting between them. Per germline, CDR1 LNHDA and CDR2 SQIVND (reference sequence). CDR3 length: 12 residues. DNA of the CDR3: TGTGCCAGTAGCGGGAGCAGGGAGACCCAGTACTTC. It translates to CASSGSRETQYF.

The V call is TRBV7-3, the J call TRBJ2-5, with 8 nucleotides matching TRBD2. V lost 3 bases to trimming and J lost 1 base; unmatched junction nucleotides: 4. Germline V gene sequence: CDR1 SGHTA, CDR2 FQGTGA. This CDR3 has 15 residues. CDR3 protein: CASSFSGTFQETQYF. CDR3 sequence (DNA): TGTGCCAGCAGCTTTAGCGGGACCTTCCAAGAGACCCAGTACTTC. The variable domain in full, with the rest retrieved from reference TRBV7-3 and TRBJ2-5, is GAGVSQTPSNKVTEKGKYVELRCDPISGHTALYWYRQSLGQGPEFLIYFQGTGAADDSGLPNDRFFAVRPEGSVSTLKIQRTERGDSAVYLCASSFSGTFQETQYFGPGTRLLVL.